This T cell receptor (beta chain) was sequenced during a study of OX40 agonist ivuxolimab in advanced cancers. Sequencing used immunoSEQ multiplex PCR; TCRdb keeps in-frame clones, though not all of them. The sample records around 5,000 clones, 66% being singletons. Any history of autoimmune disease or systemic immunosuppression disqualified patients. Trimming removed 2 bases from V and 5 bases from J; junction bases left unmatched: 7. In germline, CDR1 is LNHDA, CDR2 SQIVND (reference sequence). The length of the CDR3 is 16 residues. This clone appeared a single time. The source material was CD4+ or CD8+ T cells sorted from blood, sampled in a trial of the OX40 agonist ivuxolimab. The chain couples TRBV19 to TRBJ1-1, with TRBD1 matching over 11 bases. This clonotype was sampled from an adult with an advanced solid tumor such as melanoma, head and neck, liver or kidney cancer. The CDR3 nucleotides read TGTGCCAGTAGTATATCAGGACAGGGGGCGCAGACTGAAGCTTTCTTT. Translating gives CASSISGQGAQTEAFF.